This T cell receptor (beta chain) is drawn from a study of shared clonotypes between healthy human individuals. For the study at large: There were three CD4 naive, three CD4 memory, two CD8 naive and one CD8 memory plates per donor. Study-level findings and limits: The donor pool, a small one, limited the genetic and exposure-history diversity represented. Collection of samples was limited to blood; tissue repertoires likely differ. Across a handful of donors, naive CD4 shared roughly 5%, naive CD8 3.5% to 4%, memory CD4 roughly 2.2%, memory CD8 about 0.4%.

The length of the CDR3 is 15 residues. Trimming took off 0 bases at V and 4 bases at J, with 11 bases between the two ends. In germline, CDR1 is SGDLS, CDR2 YYNGEE. Comments on this clone: The antigen is not known.

Only in-frame clones appear in the TCRdb table, and some are missing; sequencing was by immunoSEQ multiplex PCR. The data hold a few million clones, with approximately 94% observed a single time. Sequences were obtained from naive CD4+ T cells sorted from blood. This sample's subset: CD45RA+ positively selected. The sequence came from a man aged 18-30 years in good health. The chain links TRBV9 to TRBJ2-1; D might be TRBD2 (6 bases). The CDR3 region has the DNA TGTGCCAGCAGCGTAGGGGACTCCCCTTACAATGAGCAGTTCTTC. Translation: CASSVGDSPYNEQFF.